Each of the 32 T cell receptor beta chains below was sequenced from the same sample in a study of T cell repertoires in cytomegalovirus infection (dated by TCRdb to between 2018 and 2021). Sequencing was performed on an Illumina HiSeq 1500. TCRdb reworked the public reads: Q25 trimming with fastp, MiXCR clone assembly, productive beta chains retained. Each CDR3 protein gets just one entry, which takes the most common genes and DNA from the rows behind it. The sample table contains roughly 700,000 distinct CDR3 sequences; only one count was recorded for around a third of them. The ten largest clones add up to over 15% of the sample. Their antigens are not known. The treatment or condition label here, explained by the study, means: in vitro stimulation with specific CMV peptide epitopes to enrich CMV-specific T cells. The sample was cultured PBMCs, taken from culture after CMV antigen stimulation. The receptors originated from a human donor in good health (CMV status not recorded). Some clones in this sample may be carry-over from other donors' samples.

This clonotype was counted ten times or more. The chain carries TRBV27 and TRBJ2-7; D unclear. Germline V gene sequence: CDR1 MNHEY, CDR2 SMNVEV (reference sequence). The CDR3 length is 14 residues. V lost 1 base to trimming and J lost 6 bases, with 13 bases between them. In DNA, the CDR3 is TGTGCCAGCAGTTTATATTTGGGATCGGGCGAGCAGTACTTC. Protein product: CASSLYLGSGEQYF.

This clonotype was recorded a few times. The V gene is TRBV6-2 or TRBV6-3, the J gene TRBJ2-7; maybe TRBD2 (7 bases). Trimming left V 5 bases short and J 2 bases short, with 16 bases between. This CDR3 has 15 residues. CDR1 and CDR2 (germline): MNHEY, SVGEGT. The CDR3 nucleotides are TGTGCCAGCAGTACCCCTGGGGGGGCCACCTACGAGCAGTACTTC. It translates to CASSTPGGATYEQYF.

The J gene is TRBJ1-1, the V gene TRBV4-3, with D uncertain. CDR1 and CDR2 from the germline V gene are LGHNA and YSLEER. V lost 0 bases, J lost 4 bases, and 9 bases lay in between. The CDR3 length is 14 residues. CDR3 loop: CASSQEAAVTEAFF. The CDR3 nucleotides are TGCGCCAGCAGCCAAGAAGCGGCTGTCACTGAAGCTTTCTTT.

This clonotype turned up a few times. The chain combines TRBV6-5 with TRBJ2-7; 8 bases align to TRBD1. Looked up from germline, CDR1 is MNHEY and CDR2 is SVGAGI. The CDR3 spans 13 residues. The V and J ends lost 5 bases and 5 bases, in that order; junction bases with no gene match: 5. In DNA form, the CDR3 reads TGTGCCAGCAGTAGGACAGGGTCCCACGAGCAGTACTTC. Translation gives CASSRTGSHEQYF.

This clonotype was detected a few times. The chain joins TRBV7-2 to TRBJ1-5; D not resolved. The V gene lost 4 bases and the J gene lost 7 bases, with 14 bases spanning the gap. From germline, CDR1 is SGHTA and CDR2 FQGNSA. The CDR3 length is 14 residues. The CDR3 sequence: CASSSVMAGQPQHF. The CDR3 DNA reads TGTGCCAGCAGCTCGGTCATGGCAGGACAGCCCCAGCATTTT.

The chain carries TRBV3-1 and TRBJ1-1, with 9 bases matching TRBD1. Germline values: CDR1 LGHDT, CDR2 YNNKEL (reference sequence). V shed 1 base, J shed 5 bases, and the junction held 5 bases outside the gene matches. The CDR3 covers 15 residues. Here the CDR3 reads CASSQVKGQGTEAFF. The CDR3 nucleotides are TGTGCCAGCAGCCAAGTTAAAGGACAGGGGACTGAAGCTTTCTTT.

This chain connects TRBV11-2 to TRBJ2-7, with a possible D match to TRBD1 (6 bases). Germline values: CDR1 SGHAT, CDR2 FQNNGV. The CDR3 spans 15 residues. V gave up 3 bases and J gave up 1 base, with 13 bases separating them. The CDR3 nucleotides are TGTGCCAGCAGCTTTGGGGGCACAGTGTCCTACGAGCAGTACTTC. This codes for CASSFGGTVSYEQYF.

The chain couples TRBV7-6 to TRBJ2-7; D is undetermined. CDR3 length equals 12 residues. The germline V and J ends were trimmed by 5 bases and 4 bases, with 9 bases remaining between them. Germline V gene lookup returns CDR1 SGHVS and CDR2 FNYEAQ. The CDR3 DNA is TGTGCCAGCAGCACCCCTTGGTACGAGCAGTACTTC. As protein: CASSTPWYEQYF.

The chain is built from TRBV7-8 and TRBJ2-6; D is possibly TRBD2 (5 bases). The CDR3 extends over 17 amino acids. Trimming took 5 bases from V and 3 from J, leaving 17 bases between them. CDR1 SGHVS and CDR2 FQNEAQ come from the germline V gene. In DNA form, the CDR3 reads TGTGCCAGCAGCCCCGGACTTAGTCGGATTGGGGCCAACGTCCTGACTTTC. Its translation is CASSPGLSRIGANVLTF.

This chain links TRBV6-5 with TRBJ1-6, with 7 bases identical to TRBD1. The J segment lost 7 bases and the V segment lost 8 bases, leaving 11 bases of the junction unmatched. Germline assignment: CDR1 MNHEY and CDR2 SVGAGI. The CDR3 totals 15 residues. The CDR3 protein is CASSGTDLINSPLHF. In nucleotides, the CDR3 is TGTGCCAGCTCCGGGACAGACTTAATCAATTCACCCCTCCACTTT.

Only a few counts were recorded for this clonotype. Mismatch with germline at one junction end may stem from a read error. The V call is TRBV28, the J call TRBJ1-5; D is unresolved. This CDR3 region has 12 residues. Germline values: CDR1 MDHEN, CDR2 SYDVKM. The CDR3 region is CASNSGGQPQHF. Here the CDR3 DNA reads TGTGCTAGCAATTCGGGAGGGCAGCCCCAGCATTTT.

The table lists this clonotype with a few counts. This chain connects TRBV19 to TRBJ2-1; D may be TRBD2 (7 bases). The CDR3 extends over 15 amino acids. Germline V gene sequence: CDR1 LNHDA, CDR2 SQIVND (reference sequence). Trimming took off 6 bases at V and 3 bases at J, with 15 bases between the two ends. The CDR3 sequence: CASRGGDLHYNEQFF. As DNA, the CDR3 is TGTGCCAGTAGAGGGGGGGACTTACACTACAATGAGCAGTTCTTC.

This chain connects TRBV20-1 to TRBJ1-1; D ambiguous. Trimming stripped 3 bases from V and 0 bases from J, with 11 bases between. The CDR3 extends over 14 amino acids. Germline CDR1 DFQATT, CDR2 SNEGSKA (reference sequence). The DNA of the CDR3 is TGCAGTGCTAGTCGGCGGACCATGAACACTGAAGCTTTCTTT. It yields the protein CSASRRTMNTEAFF.

This clonotype was detected a few times. In DNA form, the CDR3 reads TGCAGTGCGGTCGGGAACAATCAGCCCCAGCATTTT. As protein: CSAVGNNQPQHF. This chain uses TRBV20-1 with TRBJ1-5; no reliable D call. The CDR3 covers 12 residues. Germline values: CDR1 DFQATT, CDR2 SNEGSKA (reference sequence). Trimming removed 6 bases at V and 3 bases at J, with 9 bases between.

The J gene is TRBJ2-5, the V gene TRBV5-4; tentative D call: TRBD1 (5 bases). CDR3 size: 15 residues. The V gene's germline CDR1 is SGHNT and CDR2 YYREEE (reference sequence). V lost 1 base to trimming and J lost 5 bases, with 15 bases between them. CDR3 in amino acids: CASSLYRTLGETQYF. CDR3 nucleotides: TGTGCCAGCAGCTTGTACAGGACCCTCGGGGAGACCCAGTACTTC.

V is TRBV10-3 and J is TRBJ2-7, with a possible D match to TRBD1 (6 bases). Germline V CDR1 and CDR2: ENHRY, SYGVKD. Trimming took off 9 bases at V and 4 bases at J, with 10 bases between the two ends. The CDR3 consists of 11 residues. CDR3 residues: CAMGQGYEQYF. CDR3 in DNA: TGTGCCATGGGGCAGGGGTACGAGCAGTACTTC.

This chain connects TRBV29-1 to TRBJ2-1, with 10 bases that match TRBD1. CDR3 length: 15 amino acids. V lost 2 bases to trimming and J lost 8 bases; unmatched junction nucleotides: 9. The germline gives CDR1 SQVTM, CDR2 ANQGSEA. CDR3 nucleotides: TGCAGCGTTGAAACCCAACCGGGACAGGGGTATGAGCAGTTCTTC. This gives the protein CSVETQPGQGYEQFF.

Comments on this clonotype: A much larger clone differs from this one at a single base, so this may be a read error. No conserved phenylalanine or tryptophan is present at the end of the CDR3, so a read error is the likely explanation. The V gene is TRBV7-8, the J gene TRBJ1-3, with D tentatively TRBD1 (5 bases). The germline V gene encodes CDR1 SGHVS and CDR2 FQNEAQ. V shed 2 bases and J shed 0 bases, with 17 bases lying between them. The CDR3 length is 18 residues. DNA for the CDR3: TGTGCCAGCAGCTTAAGAGATTCAGGGCGGAGCTCTGGAAACACCATATATTTG. This translates into CASSLRDSGRSSGNTIYL.

This clonotype turned up a few times. The rearrangement joins TRBV28 to TRBJ1-1; D is undetermined. The CDR3 covers 15 residues. Trimming took off 1 base at V and 3 bases at J, with 12 bases between the two ends. From germline, CDR1 is MDHEN and CDR2 SYDVKM. The DNA of the CDR3 is TGTGCCAGCAGTTTATACCCTAGGGCGGACACTGAAGCTTTCTTT. Protein product: CASSLYPRADTEAFF.

This chain joins TRBV7-4 and TRBJ1-5; D gene uncertain. Looked up from germline, CDR1 is SGHVT and CDR2 is SQSDAQ. V was trimmed by 4 bases and J by 5 bases, leaving 12 bases between them. The CDR3 is 14 amino acids. The CDR3 bases are TGTGCCAGCAGCTCACTTACGGTGGATCAGCCCCAGCATTTT. Translation gives CASSSLTVDQPQHF.

This clonotype was seen just once. The chain has TRBV6-2 or TRBV6-3 and TRBJ2-5, with 9 bases aligning to TRBD2. This CDR3 spans 14 amino acids. V lost 5 bases to trimming and J lost 5 bases; unmatched junction nucleotides: 6. Per the germline V gene, CDR1 is MNHEY and CDR2 is SVGEGT. This CDR3 is CASSIAGEAETQYF. Written as DNA, the CDR3 is TGTGCCAGCAGTATAGCGGGAGAAGCGGAGACCCAGTACTTC.

V and J are TRBV27 and TRBJ2-1, with D possibly TRBD2 on 5 matching bases. Trimming removed 5 bases at V and 5 bases at J, with 19 bases between. The CDR3 has 16 residues. Germline V gene lookup returns CDR1 MNHEY and CDR2 SMNVEV (reference sequence). CDR3 sequence: CASSPSRGPRNNEQFF. For the CDR3, the DNA is TGTGCCAGCAGTCCCTCACGGGGTCCGAGAAACAATGAGCAGTTCTTC.

This clonotype was observed a few times. The genes are TRBV20-1 and TRBJ2-3; either TRBD1 or TRBD2 may supply D (5 bases each). The ends were cut back, 0 bases at V and 6 bases at J, with 13 bases in the middle. The germline V gene has CDR1 DFQATT and CDR2 SNEGSKA (reference sequence). The CDR3 loop spans 14 amino acids. CDR3 nucleotide sequence: TGCAGTGCTAGAGATTGGGACCGTCAGGATACGCAGTATTTT. Translation gives CSARDWDRQDTQYF.

The V and J genes are TRBV6-8 and TRBJ2-7; TRBD1 agrees at 9 bases. The length of the CDR3 is 15 residues. The germline gives CDR1 MNHGY, CDR2 SAAAGT. V shed 6 bases, J shed 3 bases, and the junction held 9 bases outside the gene matches. The DNA for the CDR3 is TGTGCCAGCAGAAGAGCCGGGACAGGGTTCTACGAGCAGTACTTC. Translation: CASRRAGTGFYEQYF.

The chain has TRBV3-1 and TRBJ2-5, with 9 bases aligning to TRBD2. V was pared by 0 bases and J by 0 bases, with 8 bases of the junction left unmatched. Germline V CDR1 and CDR2: LGHDT, YNNKEL (reference sequence). The CDR3 extends over 18 amino acids. The CDR3: CASSQDLRGGWYQETQYF. CDR3 nucleotides: TGTGCCAGCAGCCAAGATCTGCGGGGGGGCTGGTACCAAGAGACCCAGTACTTC.

The chain couples TRBV7-2 to TRBJ2-7; TRBD2 matches at 7 bases. The length of the CDR3 is 18 residues. V shed 7 bases and J 4 bases; nucleotides not matched to a gene: 22. The germline gives CDR1 SGHTA, CDR2 FQGNSA. DNA for the CDR3: TGTGCCAGCATGCCCCGGGGCAGCCTGGCGGGGAGGGCTTACGAGCAGTACTTC. Protein product: CASMPRGSLAGRAYEQYF.

The chain recombines TRBV10-3 with TRBJ2-5; the match to TRBD2 covers 10 bases. V shed 6 bases and J 5 bases; nucleotides not matched to a gene: 9. This CDR3 contains 15 residues. CDR1 ENHRY and CDR2 SYGVKD come from the germline V gene. This CDR3 is CAIRDSLAGDETQYF. The CDR3 DNA sequence: TGTGCCATCAGGGACAGTCTAGCGGGAGACGAGACCCAGTACTTC.

This clonotype was seen at least ten times. The V and J genes are TRBV12-3 or TRBV12-4 and TRBJ2-6; TRBD1 is a possible D gene (5 bases). Trimming stripped 2 bases from V and 4 bases from J, with 9 bases between. CDR3 length equals 15 residues. Written as DNA, the CDR3 is TGTGCCAGCAGTTTAAGGGGAACCGGGGCCAACGTCCTGACTTTC. Its translation: CASSLRGTGANVLTF.

The gene calls are TRBV12-3 or TRBV12-4 and TRBJ2-3; D unclear. The CDR3 is 15 amino acids. V lost 5 bases and J 1 base, leaving 13 bases between the germline ends. CDR3 in amino acids: CASSKKHPRTDTQYF. The CDR3, as DNA: TGTGCCAGCAGTAAGAAACATCCCCGCACAGATACGCAGTATTTT.

On this clonotype: A clone one base away is much larger, so this may be a read error. No conserved phenylalanine or tryptophan ends this CDR3, so it is likely a read error. The chain combines TRBV7-2 with TRBJ2-7; perhaps D is TRBD1 or TRBD2 (6 bases each). Germline CDR1 reads SGHTA; CDR2 reads FQGNSA. Trimming removed 3 bases at V and 3 bases at J, with 15 bases between. The CDR3 loop spans 15 amino acids. CDR3 in DNA: TGTGCCAGCAGCTTGGCCGGGGGCTGGAGCTACGAGCAGTACTCC. It yields the protein CASSLAGGWSYEQYS.

In its sample, this clonotype was seen a few times. The chain employs TRBV6-6 and TRBJ2-3; D is possibly TRBD2 (6 bases). The V end was cut by 6 bases, the J end by 2 bases, with 18 bases between. The CDR3 has 16 residues. Germline CDR1 is MNHNY and CDR2 is SVGAGI (reference sequence). The CDR3 sequence is CASRELSGTHTDTQYF. In nucleotides, the CDR3 is TGTGCCAGCAGAGAACTTAGCGGAACCCACACAGATACGCAGTATTTT.

This clonotype was found many times. The V call is TRBV12-3 or TRBV12-4, the J call TRBJ1-2; D call uncertain. This CDR3 contains 12 residues. Trimming pared 3 bases from V and 7 bases from J, leaving 9 bases between. CDR3 protein: CASSFRPGGYTF. The CDR3 nucleotides are TGTGCCAGCAGTTTTAGGCCCGGTGGCTACACCTTC.